This TCR beta chain was documented in a study of OX40 agonist ivuxolimab in advanced cancers. General study findings and limits: At doses 0.1 to 3.0 mg/kg, CD4+ and CD8+ clones expanded. The study found that CD8+ T cells averaged more expanded clones than CD4+. Expanded peripheral T cell antigen specificity was not determined.

The CDR3 is 11 residues long. V shed 4 bases, J shed 11 bases, and the junction held 4 bases outside the gene matches. Germline V gene lookup returns CDR1 SGHTA and CDR2 FQGTGA. Peripheral blood came from all dose cohorts at three timepoints. Of note for this clone: Its antigen is still unknown.

Profiled with immunoSEQ multiplex PCR; TCRdb holds only in-frame clones, not every one. The table shows fewer than 90,000 clones, with 85% to 90% occurring only once. This specimen was CD4+ or CD8+ T cells sorted from blood, taken in a trial of the OX40 agonist ivuxolimab. The genes are TRBV7-3 and TRBJ1-1; 7 nucleotides agree with TRBD1. This sequence originates from an adult with an advanced solid tumor such as melanoma, head and neck, liver or kidney cancer. The CDR3 region has the DNA TGTGCCAGCAGCTCAACAGGGGTGGCTTTCTTT. This gives the protein CASSSTGVAFF.